The clone carrying this T cell receptor beta chain was detected only once. The CDR3 is made up of 14 amino acids. Trimming pared 3 bases from V and 4 bases from J, leaving 13 bases between. The germline V gene has CDR1 SGHDT and CDR2 YYEEEE. This sample is drawn from a study of shared T cell receptors in the human thymus. The data were produced by immunoSEQ multiplex PCR, yet TCRdb's version contains in-frame clones alone and is incomplete. The sample records around 730,000 clones, approximately 83% being singletons. This sample also belongs to another study, concerning human thymus T cells.

This sequence joins TRBV5-6 and TRBJ1-1, with D unclear. The sequence was obtained from a girl under three years old with a congenital heart defect. The sample comprised thymocytes. For the CDR3, the DNA is TGTGCCAGCAGCTCGGCCGGTGCGGCCACTGAAGCTTTCTTT. Protein product: CASSSAGAATEAFF. Using reference TRBV5-6 and TRBJ1-1 for the parts outside the CDR3, the full variable domain is DAGVTQSPTHLIKTRGQQVTLRCSPKSGHDTVSWYQQALGQGPQFIFQYYEEEERQRGNFPDRFSGHQFPNYSSELNVNALLLGDSALYLCASSSAGAATEAFFGQGTRLTVV.